The rows below give T cell receptor beta chains drawn from one sample of a study of cytomegalovirus exposure and HLA in healthy donors. Produced via immunoSEQ multiplex PCR; TCRdb's table is partial and in-frame only. The sample has 110,000 to 150,000 clones, 70% seen once. Sequencing was performed on PBMCs. Receptors were obtained from a woman aged 55-69 years in good health and CMV-seropositive. The CDR3 runs from the conserved cysteine through the conserved F or W. The D gene is left open where the match is weak. Some rows have no size entry. The others give once, few or many, or a class for an expanded clone.

j_gene	abundance	d_gene	v_gene	CDR3nt	CDR3aa
TRBJ1-2	-	-	TRBV5-4	TGTGCCAGCAGCCGTGGTGGACAAGACTATGGCTACACCTTC	CASSRGGQDYGYTF
TRBJ1-1	-	-	TRBV6-4	TGTGCCAGCAGTGACAGGGGGGAGGGCGCCACTGAAGCTTTCTTT	CASSDRGEGATEAFF
TRBJ1-2	once	TRBD1	TRBV2	TGTGCCGGAACAGGGGGCCGTGGCTACACCTTC	CAGTGGRGYTF
TRBJ2-5	few	TRBD2	TRBV27	TGTGCCAGCAGTTTAATCCCCAGTGGACTAGCGGGAGATTCGATACGAGAGACCCAGTACTTC	CASSLIPSGLAGDSIRETQYF
TRBJ1-2	-	TRBD1	TRBV29-1	TGCAGCGTAGGGACAGGGGTTGGCTATGGCTACACCTTC	CSVGTGVGYGYTF
TRBJ2-2	-	TRBD2	TRBV18	TGTGCCAGCTCACCAAGGACTAGCTCGAACACCGGGGAGCTGTTTTTT	CASSPRTSSNTGELFF
TRBJ1-1	few	-	TRBV7-2	TGTGCCAGCAGCTTTAGGGGTAACACTGAAGCTTTCTTT	CASSFRGNTEAFF
TRBJ1-1	-	TRBD1	TRBV6-5	TGTGCCAGCAGTACGACCGGGACAGACAACACTGAAGCTTTCTTT	CASSTTGTDNTEAFF
TRBJ1-5	-	-	TRBV27	TGTGCCAGCAGTCCAACCGCGGGTTATCAGCCCCAGCATTTT	CASSPTAGYQPQHF
TRBJ1-2	-	TRBD1	TRBV5-1	TGCGCCAGCAGCCCGGACAGGGAAGAAGGCTACACCTTC	CASSPDREEGYTF
TRBJ1-5	-	TRBD1	TRBV28	TGTGCCAGCAGGCGTTCCGGGACAGGCAATCAGCCCCAGCATTTT	CASRRSGTGNQPQHF
TRBJ1-1	-	-	TRBV19	TGTGCCAGTAGTATAGACCAGGGAGGGCTCCCTGAAGCTTTCTTT	CASSIDQGGLPEAFF
TRBJ1-3	few	-	TRBV28	TGTGCCAGCAGTTTATTGCTAAGCTCTGGAAACACCATATATTTT	CASSLLLSSGNTIYF
TRBJ2-7	-	-	TRBV18	TGTGCCAGCTCACCACCGACCCGGGGCTACGAGCAGTACTTC	CASSPPTRGYEQYF
TRBJ1-4	-	-	TRBV28	TGTGCCAGCAATAGCCAGTTATATGAAAAACTGTTTTTT	CASNSQLYEKLFF
TRBJ2-2	-	TRBD2	TRBV2	TGTGCCAGCACACTAGCGGGAGGGATTTACGCCGGGGAGCTGTTTTTT	CASTLAGGIYAGELFF
TRBJ2-7	-	TRBD1	TRBV6-5	TGTGCCAGCAGTTCCCGGACAGGGAGCGGATGGGAGCAGTACTTC	CASSSRTGSGWEQYF
TRBJ2-2	-	TRBD2	TRBV6-4	TGTGCCAGCAGTGTGGGACTAGCGGGAACCGGGGAGCTGTTTTTT	CASSVGLAGTGELFF
TRBJ1-4	few	-	TRBV6-6	TGTGCCAGCAGTCGCGGGGGGAAGGATGAAAAACTGTTTTTT	CASSRGGKDEKLFF
TRBJ2-7	-	-	TRBV4-2	TGTGCCAGCAGCCAAGCAGGCGGGATGGCCTACGAGCAGTACTTC	CASSQAGGMAYEQYF
TRBJ2-2	-	TRBD2	TRBV10-1	TGCGCCAGCAGTGAAAGGCGGGGGGCCACCGGGGAGCTGTTTTTT	CASSERRGATGELFF
TRBJ1-5	-	TRBD1	TRBV30	TGTGCCTGGGCCCGGGACAGGGAGGAGCCCCAGCATTTT	CAWARDREEPQHF